This passage covers 30 T cell receptor beta chains from one sample sequenced in a study of beta chain features in type 1 diabetes. As every portion of the isolated RNA was reverse transcribed, the sequencing read expressed TCRB transcripts. The data were produced by immunoSEQ multiplex PCR, yet TCRdb's version contains in-frame clones alone and is incomplete. This table holds around 170,000 clones, just over 9% found once. The source material was central memory CD4+ T cells from blood. The receptors shown here come from a woman between 18 and 30 years old in good health.

This clone was picked up a small number of times. J is TRBJ1-2 and V is TRBV4-1; TRBD1 is a possible D gene (5 bases). Germline CDR1 reads MGHRA; CDR2 reads YSYEKL. CDR3 size: 15 residues. The V end lost 4 bases, the J end lost 8 bases, and 20 bases lay between the germline ends. CDR3 sequence: CASSRTWVDLNGYTF. The CDR3 DNA is TGCGCCAGCAGCCGGACATGGGTCGACCTTAACGGCTACACCTTC.

The V gene is TRBV7-3, the J gene TRBJ2-1; TRBD1 agrees at 8 bases. CDR3 size: 15 residues. Trimming cost V 5 bases and J 5 bases; bases outside gene matches: 8. Germline-derived CDR1 and CDR2 are SGHTA and FQGTGA. In DNA form, the CDR3 reads TGTGCCAGCAGCCCCCAGGGGGCTCCCCACAATGAGCAGTTCTTC. Its protein product is CASSPQGAPHNEQFF.

V and J are TRBV14 and TRBJ2-6; TRBD1 is a possible D gene (5 bases). From germline, CDR1 is SGHDN and CDR2 FVKESK. There are 16 residues in the CDR3. With 8 bases removed from V and 1 base from J, the gap between germline ends came to 15 bases. CDR3 bases: TGTGCCAGCTCCCGACAGAGAGGTTCTGGGGCCAACGTCCTGACTTTC. Encoded protein: CASSRQRGSGANVLTF.

V gene TRBV4-3 combines with J gene TRBJ1-1; 9 bases map to TRBD1. The CDR3 consists of 16 residues. V lost 2 bases, J lost 0 bases, and 4 bases stayed unmatched. Per the germline V gene, CDR1 is LGHNA and CDR2 is YSLEER. The CDR3 is CASSQSNRGLNTEAFF. As DNA, the CDR3 is TGCGCCAGCAGCCAATCAAACAGGGGGCTGAACACTGAAGCTTTCTTT.

The V call is TRBV14, the J call TRBJ1-3; D possibly corresponds to TRBD1 (5 bases). The V gene's germline CDR1 is SGHDN and CDR2 FVKESK. V lost 4 bases, J lost 0 bases, and 10 bases lay in between. This CDR3 has 15 residues. The CDR3 loop is CASSLRGTSGNTIYF. In DNA form, the CDR3 reads TGTGCCAGCAGCCTACGGGGGACCTCTGGAAACACCATATATTTT.

This clone was counted between two and nine times. The gene calls are TRBV7-6 and TRBJ2-2; 8 positions agree with TRBD1. In germline, CDR1 is SGHVS, CDR2 FNYEAQ. The CDR3 covers 15 residues. The junction had 7 bases not matched to a gene; V was cut back by 5 bases and J by 5 bases. The CDR3, as DNA: TGTGCCAGCAGCAACTGGACAGGGAAGACCGGGGAGCTGTTTTTT. Translation gives CASSNWTGKTGELFF.

The gene calls are TRBV7-9 and TRBJ1-2, with 7 positions matching TRBD1. CDR3 length: 15 amino acids. The V and J ends lost 2 bases and 5 bases, in that order; junction bases with no gene match: 8. The V gene's germline CDR1 is SEHNR and CDR2 FQNEAQ (reference sequence). Here the CDR3 reads CASSLTGGTVYGYTF. In nucleotides, the CDR3 is TGTGCCAGCAGCTTAACGGGCGGGACAGTTTATGGCTACACCTTC. Combining the CDR3 with reference TRBV7-9 and TRBJ1-2 gives the whole variable domain DTGVSQNPRHKITKRGQNVTFRCDPISEHNRLYWYRQTLGQGPEFLTYFQNEAQLEKSRLLSDRFSAERPKGSFSTLEIQRTEQGDSAMYLCASSLTGGTVYGYTFGSGTRLTVV.

This clone was counted a few times. The gene calls are TRBV7-9 and TRBJ2-5, with D unclear. The germline CDR1 and CDR2 sequences are SEHNR and FQNEAQ (reference sequence). Trimming left V 0 bases short and J 3 bases short, with 2 bases between. The CDR3 covers 12 residues. The CDR3 bases are TGTGCCAGCAGCTTAGCTAAAGAGACCCAGTACTTC. It is translated as CASSLAKETQYF.

This chain links TRBV5-4 with TRBJ2-1; TRBD2 agrees at 11 bases. There are 16 residues in the CDR3. The germline V gene encodes CDR1 SGHNT and CDR2 YYREEE (reference sequence). The trim removed 6 bases at V and 10 bases at J, leaving 15 bases unmatched. CDR3 protein: CASTSGGSGRAGEQFF. In DNA, the CDR3 is TGTGCCAGCACCTCAGGGGGTAGCGGGAGGGCCGGGGAGCAGTTCTTC.

V is TRBV10-3 and J is TRBJ1-4, with D possibly being TRBD1 (5 bases). CDR1 and CDR2 from the germline V gene are ENHRY and SYGVKD. The CDR3 has 15 residues. Trimming removed 4 bases from V and 8 bases from J, with 17 bases in between. The DNA for the CDR3 is TGTGCCATCAGTGGAGGATCGGGGGGAACAGAAAAACTGTTTTTT. This gives the protein CAISGGSGGTEKLFF.

The rearrangement links TRBV19 to TRBJ2-6, with D tentatively TRBD1 (6 bases). Trimming pared 6 bases from V and 2 bases from J, leaving 11 bases between. Germline V lookup: CDR1 LNHDA, CDR2 SQIVND (reference sequence). This CDR3 comprises 15 residues. The CDR3 reads CASSLRGAGANVLTF. In DNA form, the CDR3 reads TGTGCCAGTAGCCTCAGGGGAGCTGGGGCCAACGTCCTGACTTTC.

This clone was counted between two and nine times. This chain uses TRBV19 with TRBJ2-6; a possible D gene is TRBD2 (6 bases). V was cut by 5 bases and J by 17 bases, with 16 bases left in between. CDR3 length: 12 amino acids. The germline V gene has CDR1 LNHDA and CDR2 SQIVND (reference sequence). The CDR3 region is CASSFRDSPLTF. CDR3 bases: TGTGCCAGTAGTTTTAGGGACTCTCCATTGACTTTC.

This clone was seen more than once but under ten times. The V and J genes are TRBV29-1 and TRBJ2-3; a possible D gene is TRBD2 (6 bases). In germline, CDR1 is SQVTM, CDR2 ANQGSEA. V was cut by 3 bases and J by 1 base, with 14 bases left in between. The CDR3 is 15 amino acids. Here the CDR3 reads CSVERASDGTDTQYF. CDR3 nucleotide sequence: TGCAGCGTTGAGCGGGCTAGCGATGGCACAGATACGCAGTATTTT.

This clone turned up a few times. CDR3 in DNA: TGTGCCAGCAGCTTAGTGGGGACAGCTTATAGCAATCAGCCCCAGCATTTT. Translating it yields CASSLVGTAYSNQPQHF. The rearrangement uses TRBV7-2 and TRBJ1-5, with 7 bases lining up with TRBD1. J gave up 0 bases and V 1 base, and 6 bases lay outside the gene matches. Per germline, CDR1 SGHTA and CDR2 FQGNSA. CDR3 length: 17 amino acids.

The chain uses TRBV11-2 and TRBJ1-1, with 9 bases that match TRBD1. V lost 5 bases, J lost 7 bases, and 5 bases stayed unmatched. Germline CDR1 is SGHAT and CDR2 is FQNNGV. The CDR3 contains 13 residues. The DNA for the CDR3 is TGTGCCAGCAGCCGAGACAGGGGGATTGAAGCTTTCTTT. It is translated as CASSRDRGIEAFF.

This clone was seen more than once but under ten times. V usage is TRBV7-9 and J usage is TRBJ2-3, with 10 positions matching TRBD2. CDR3 size: 15 residues. The germline CDR1 and CDR2 sequences are SEHNR and FQNEAQ (reference sequence). The junction had 2 bases not matched to a gene; V was cut back by 3 bases and J by 2 bases. CDR3 sequence: CASSFLAGVTDTQYF. CDR3 nucleotide sequence: TGTGCCAGCAGCTTCCTAGCGGGGGTCACAGATACGCAGTATTTT.

The chain has TRBV4-2 and TRBJ2-5; 10 bases agree with TRBD2. This CDR3 spans 16 amino acids. J lost 5 bases, V lost 0 bases, and 6 bases had no gene match. CDR1 is LGHNA, CDR2 YNFKEQ, per germline. DNA of the CDR3: TGTGCCAGCAGCCAAGATCCCCTAGCGGGAGCCGAGACCCAGTACTTC. It translates to CASSQDPLAGAETQYF.

The rearrangement links TRBV4-1 to TRBJ1-1, with 7 bases identical to TRBD1. The CDR3 length is 18 residues. The V gene's germline CDR1 is MGHRA and CDR2 YSYEKL. Trimming at V came to 4 bases and at J to 2 bases, leaving 16 bases not matched to a gene. The CDR3 coding sequence is TGCGCCAGCAGCCGGAGGGGGTTGAGACAGGGATCAAACACTGAAGCTTTCTTT. It specifies CASSRRGLRQGSNTEAFF.

This clone appeared a few times. V and J are TRBV18 and TRBJ2-3; TRBD1 matches at 8 bases. The V gene's germline CDR1 is KGHSH and CDR2 LQKENI. The CDR3 contains 13 residues. J lost 9 bases, V lost 2 bases, and 4 bases had no gene match. CDR3 coding DNA: TGTGCCAGCTCACCAGGGACAGGAGGGACGCAGTATTTT. This encodes CASSPGTGGTQYF. The variable domain in full, completed from reference TRBV18 and TRBJ2-3, reads NAGVMQNPRHLVRRRGQEARLRCSPMKGHSHVYWYRQLPEEGLKFMVYLQKENIIDESGMPKERFSAEFPKEGPSILRIQQVVRGDSAAYFCASSPGTGGTQYFGPGTRLTVL.

The CDR3 bases are TGCGCCAGCAGCTTGCTGGGGGGTCTTGGTAACACCATATATTTT. As protein: CASSLLGGLGNTIYF. The rearrangement uses TRBV5-1 and TRBJ1-3, with D maybe TRBD1 (5 bases). Germline lookup yields CDR1 SGHRS and CDR2 YFSETQ. Trimming took off 1 base at V and 7 bases at J, with 15 bases between the two ends. This CDR3 has 15 residues.

The gene calls are TRBV29-1 and TRBJ1-2, with TRBD1 matching 7 bases. In germline, CDR1 is SQVTM, CDR2 ANQGSEA. The CDR3 has 13 residues. V shed 0 bases, J shed 4 bases, and the junction held 2 bases outside the gene matches. The CDR3 is CSVEEGQTYGYTF. The DNA of the CDR3 is TGCAGCGTTGAAGAGGGACAGACCTATGGCTACACCTTC.

The chain combines TRBV5-1 with TRBJ2-7; 7 nucleotides align to TRBD2. Germline loops: CDR1 SGHRS, CDR2 YFSETQ. CDR3 length equals 16 residues. Trimming took 0 bases from V and 4 from J; bases not matched to a gene: 10. The CDR3 loop is CASSLGISSSGYEQYF. In DNA form, the CDR3 reads TGCGCCAGCAGCTTGGGAATAAGTAGTAGCGGGTACGAGCAGTACTTC.

This clone was detected many times. The chain links TRBV6-6 to TRBJ2-5; 7 bases line up with TRBD1. CDR1 and CDR2 from the germline V gene are MNHNY and SVGAGI (reference sequence). The V segment lost 6 bases and the J segment 1 base; nucleotides outside the gene matches: 11. The CDR3 has 16 amino acids. The CDR3 here is CASRNPPGTVQETQYF. The CDR3 DNA reads TGTGCCAGCAGGAATCCCCCCGGGACAGTCCAAGAGACCCAGTACTTC.

In its sample, this clone was seen many times. This rearrangement joins TRBV27 to TRBJ2-1; D perhaps matches TRBD2 (5 bases). V was clipped by 6 bases and J by 6 bases, with 15 bases between them. This CDR3 is built from 14 residues. Germline V gives CDR1 MNHEY, CDR2 SMNVEV (reference sequence). For the CDR3, the DNA is TGTGCCAGCAGCCAACTTACTAGGATCAATGAGCAGTTCTTC. Protein product: CASSQLTRINEQFF.

This clone was detected a few times. This chain joins TRBV6-6 and TRBJ1-6; no reliable D call. The CDR3 consists of 14 residues. Trimming removed 6 bases from V and 8 bases from J, with 14 bases in between. Germline V gives CDR1 MNHNY, CDR2 SVGAGI (reference sequence). This CDR3 reads CASRTGNLDSPLHF. The CDR3 DNA is TGTGCCAGCAGAACCGGGAATCTCGATTCACCCCTCCACTTT.

This clone has only a few counts. This rearrangement joins TRBV30 to TRBJ2-7; 9 positions match TRBD2. Germline-derived CDR1 and CDR2 are GTSNPN and SVGIG (reference sequence). With V trimmed by 4 bases and J by 9 bases, 10 bases remained unmatched. The CDR3 runs to 13 residues. As DNA, the CDR3 is TGTGCCTGGACCCCGAGGCGGGGGGGCGGGCAGTACTTC. Its protein product is CAWTPRRGGGQYF.

This chain connects TRBV4-1 to TRBJ1-5; 7 bases align to TRBD1. The CDR3 has 14 amino acids. Germline CDR1 reads MGHRA; CDR2 reads YSYEKL. The junction had 5 bases not matched to a gene; V was cut back by 2 bases and J by 7 bases. The CDR3 spells CASSQRQGGQPQHF. CDR3 bases: TGCGCCAGCAGCCAACGACAGGGCGGGCAGCCCCAGCATTTT.

This clone was observed a handful of times. The chain links TRBV29-1 to TRBJ1-2, with D perhaps TRBD1 (5 bases). The CDR3 consists of 11 residues. From germline, CDR1 is SQVTM and CDR2 ANQGSEA. The V end lost 7 bases, the J end lost 2 bases, and 8 bases lay between the germline ends. Written as DNA, the CDR3 is TGCAGCGGCGGGGACAACTATGGCTACACCTTC. The encoded protein is CSGGDNYGYTF.

J is TRBJ2-3 and V is TRBV30; 9 bases match TRBD2. The CDR3 totals 13 residues. CDR1 and CDR2 from the germline V gene are GTSNPN and SVGIG (reference sequence). V dropped 4 bases and J dropped 3; count of bases not matched to a gene: 2. The CDR3 here is CAWTLAGTDTQYF. CDR3 sequence (DNA): TGTGCCTGGACTCTAGCGGGGACAGATACGCAGTATTTT.

This clone was seen more than once but under ten times. The V and J genes are TRBV11-3 and TRBJ2-5; TRBD2 agrees at 14 bases. The CDR3 contains 16 residues. Unmatched junction bases numbered 12, after V lost 5 bases and J lost 10 bases. Germline V CDR1 and CDR2: SGHNT, YENEEA. In DNA, the CDR3 is TGTGCCAGCAGCCTGGGACTAGCGGGGGACCCCATCGGCCAGTACTTC. Its protein is CASSLGLAGDPIGQYF.